This T cell receptor beta chain comes out of a study of shared clonotypes between healthy human individuals. TCRdb's copy holds only in-frame clones and misses some; the assay was immunoSEQ multiplex PCR. The table includes roughly 2,300,000 clones, 85% to 95% detected once. As concerns this clone: Other DNA sequences in the sample encode the same CDR3.

The sample was naive CD4+ T cells from PBMCs. Subset given: CD45RA+ positively selected. The TCR was taken from a man between 18 and 35 years old in good health. Some clones in this sample may be carry-over from other donors' samples.

DNA of the CDR3: TGTGCCAGCAGTGAGAATAACTATGGCTACACCTTC. As protein: CASSENNYGYTF. The chain links TRBV6-1 to TRBJ1-2; no reliable D call. This CDR3 has 12 amino acids. V was shortened by 3 bases and J by 1 base, with 3 bases between the two germline ends. Per the germline V gene, CDR1 is MNHNS and CDR2 is SASEGT.